Listed below are T cell receptor beta chains from one sample, sequenced in a study of blood T cell repertoires in COVID-19. Produced via immunoSEQ multiplex PCR; TCRdb's table is partial and in-frame only. The sample has some 170,000 clones, about 88% seen once. The sample comprised peripheral blood. The source is a woman older than 75 with acute or convalescent COVID-19. The conserved cysteine and the conserved F or W are not part of the CDR3 here. The order of the fields is V gene, J gene, CDR3 protein.

TRBV7-2,TRBJ2-5,ASSLVRSGGPQY
TRBV7-6,TRBJ2-1,ASSLAADSSYNEQF
TRBV29-1,TRBJ2-7,SVPPVTGFSYEQY
TRBV18,TRBJ2-7,ASSGQTYEQY
TRBV10-3,TRBJ1-4,AISEAGTGTHKLF
TRBV30,TRBJ1-2,ALRESNYGYT
TRBV19,TRBJ1-6,ASSIQLVVAGENSPLH
TRBV28,TRBJ1-5,ASSFGRRVNQPQH
TRBV27,TRBJ1-2,ASSGTGGDYGYT
TRBV19,TRBJ2-1,ASNPTGSSYNEQF
TRBV28,TRBJ1-4,ASSLRGRMANNEKLF
TRBV5-6,TRBJ1-6,ASSYRSYNSPLH
TRBV18,TRBJ2-1,ASSPRDKTYNEQF
TRBV19,TRBJ2-4,ASTPTGGAKNIQY
TRBV28,TRBJ2-7,ASSLFAYEQY
TRBV4-1,TRBJ2-7,ASSQDSDTALEQY
TRBV5-4,TRBJ1-1,ASSVGQVSEAF
TRBV27,TRBJ2-7,ASSPQGFPYEQY
TRBV7-9,TRBJ1-2,ASSFGGSHGYT
TRBV7-2,TRBJ1-1,ASSLGGTGGNTEAF
TRBV3-1/TRBV3-2,TRBJ2-3,ASSHRQGFDTQY
TRBV28,TRBJ2-7,ASSFRYEQY
TRBV5-6,TRBJ2-1,ASSLEGLAGYNEQF
TRBV7-2,TRBJ1-1,ASSLGAGTEAF
TRBV24-1,TRBJ2-5,ATSDPRLAGGGRPQETQY
TRBV15,TRBJ2-1,ATSGPLVRGNDEQF
TRBV20-1,TRBJ1-1,SASAGTPNTEAF
TRBV27,TRBJ2-1,ASTLRGGISYNEQF
TRBV7-8,TRBJ1-3,ASSERGASPGNTIY
TRBV6-5,TRBJ1-6,ASSRGDSPLH
TRBV6-5,TRBJ1-2,ASRHRGLGYT
TRBV27,TRBJ1-1,ASSLASLNTEAF
TRBV6-2/TRBV6-3,TRBJ2-5,ASSLGSAGTQY
TRBV5-1,TRBJ1-4,ASSSGGTGLSNEKLF
TRBV7-2,TRBJ2-7,ASSSGTTPYEQY
TRBV28,TRBJ1-1,ATLNTEAF
TRBV12-5,TRBJ2-2,ASGLTNTGELF
TRBV9,TRBJ1-1,ASSVLGQANTEAF
TRBV3-1/TRBV3-2,TRBJ1-2,ASSQLEGYT
TRBV7-2,TRBJ2-7,ASSLEWDRSYEQY